This TCR beta chain was found in a study of cytomegalovirus exposure and HLA in healthy donors. Overall study context: The approximately 120 validation repertoires, a later analysis reported, used the same platform as the 600 to 700 first-cohort repertoires.

The V end was cut by 3 bases, the J end by 3 bases, with 14 bases between. CDR1 is KGHSH, CDR2 LQKENI, per germline. The CDR3 has 15 residues. This clone was seen only a few times. What it binds is not known. Sequencing used immunoSEQ multiplex PCR; TCRdb keeps in-frame clones, though not all of them. The sample has some 170,000 clones; around nine tenths are singletons. Study-level points and caveats: Overall, roughly 160 TCR beta chains were annotated as cytomegalovirus-associated. Confirmation in vitro established that a few CMV-associated chains were specific for CMV antigens.

The sample was PBMCs. This clonotype was sampled from a man aged 18 to 35 in good health and CMV-seropositive. The V and J genes are TRBV18 and TRBJ2-5; D unresolved. In DNA, the CDR3 is TGTGCCAGCTCACCGAGACTTATCCTGGAAGAGACCCAGTACTTC. Its protein is CASSPRLILEETQYF.